Listed below are T cell receptor beta chains from one sample, sequenced in a study of early T cells in non-severe SARS-CoV-2 infection. TCRdb itself ran the 5' RACE reads through MiXCR, one entry per CDR3 protein. This table has some 39,000 distinct CDR3 sequences, 3% to 4% appearing once. The sequenced sample consisted of whole blood. These TCRs come from an adult who was a healthcare worker with PCR-confirmed SARS-CoV-2 infection or an uninfected control (not recorded which). Each CDR3 is given with its conserved first and last residue. Each record gives: J gene, V gene, CDR3 protein.

TRBJ2-7,TRBV2,CASGLGWGTYEQYF
TRBJ2-1,TRBV3-1,CASTSQGADNEQFF
TRBJ2-7,TRBV28,CASTPDSPEDEQYF
TRBJ2-7,TRBV5-1,CASSLSGKSEQYF
TRBJ1-3,TRBV12-3/TRBV12-4,CASSFGGSGNTIYF
TRBJ2-7,TRBV7-9,CASSSPRDSYYEQYF
TRBJ2-3,TRBV5-6,CASSSHGLARDTQYF
TRBJ2-3,TRBV7-2,CASSLARNGTSGSSTDTQYF
TRBJ2-1,TRBV6-5,CASSQRDRGKSSYNEQFF
TRBJ1-4,TRBV18,CASSPGTGTNEKLFF
TRBJ2-1,TRBV30,CAWSVEGNEQFF
TRBJ2-3,TRBV20-1,CSARDGQAGGRTDTQYF
TRBJ2-2,TRBV5-6,CASSILAPSTGELFF
TRBJ1-4,TRBV2,CASRRRQAKSEKLFF
TRBJ2-1,TRBV7-3,CASSPGGLPIHLQFF
TRBJ1-1,TRBV14,CASSQAHRGAEAFF
TRBJ2-4,TRBV12-3/TRBV12-4,CASSTGSQNIQYF
TRBJ2-7,TRBV3-1,CASSRKGTGDVQYF
TRBJ2-3,TRBV6-5,CASSYSRVFPTDTQYF
TRBJ2-3,TRBV7-3,CASSLTVLDTQYF
TRBJ2-3,TRBV2,CASSAFPWGHLTSGIADTQYF
TRBJ2-3,TRBV21-1,CASRPGHRTDTQYF
TRBJ2-1,TRBV29-1,CSVPGGQFF
TRBJ1-5,TRBV2,CASSQTGTNQPQHF
TRBJ2-1,TRBV9,CASSVGLASINEQFF
TRBJ1-1,TRBV7-2,CASSLTRNTEAFF
TRBJ2-3,TRBV2,CASSKRLSGDFTDTQYF
TRBJ2-7,TRBV28,CASSLFSGRASYEQYF
TRBJ2-3,TRBV29-1,CSVDGTSGGAPDTQYF
TRBJ1-2,TRBV6-5,CASSYSGTANYGYTF
TRBJ2-3,TRBV23-1,CASSQSATPRASTDTQYF
TRBJ1-1,TRBV7-9,CASSLASQVNTEAFF
TRBJ2-7,TRBV11-2,CASSPSDGAGYEQYF
TRBJ1-3,TRBV10-1,CASSRGIGDTIYF
TRBJ1-5,TRBV5-1,CASSEDALSQGNQPQHF
TRBJ2-7,TRBV4-2,CASSHGTSGGDEQYF
TRBJ2-7,TRBV7-6,CASSLRRERSYEQYF
TRBJ1-2,TRBV6-6,CASSYDPLTQRGRNYGYTF
TRBJ2-5,TRBV7-2,CASSPGGGQTQYF
TRBJ1-5,TRBV27,CASSITGSYQPQHF
TRBJ2-3,TRBV11-2,CATTSSTDTQYF
TRBJ1-6,TRBV3-1,CASSLGQGGTYNSPLHF
TRBJ2-1,TRBV12-3/TRBV12-4,CASSFGGWDEQFF
TRBJ2-7,TRBV7-9,CASSYGMGLAGGDEQYF
TRBJ2-1,TRBV27,CASSLGWTGYNEQFF
TRBJ2-3,TRBV11-1,CASSSSGLAGATDTQYF
TRBJ2-4,TRBV7-9,CASSLEDPIRGDIQYF
TRBJ1-1,TRBV5-6,CASSLADRYMNTEAFF
TRBJ2-1,TRBV12-3/TRBV12-4,CASSPRVHNEQFF
TRBJ2-1,TRBV2,CASSGAEYNEQFF
TRBJ2-5,TRBV29-1,CSVEPRQGETQYF